Shown below are 16 T cell receptor beta chains from a single sample sequenced in a study of blood T cell repertoires in COVID-19. TCRdb keeps only in-frame clones here, not all; method: immunoSEQ multiplex PCR. The sample has about 240,000 clones, around 85% seen once; the top ten hold roughly 9.6%. The sample taken for sequencing was peripheral blood. The source is a woman of 80 years or more with acute or convalescent COVID-19.

CDR3: CASSQAAGAAYNEQFF. In nucleotides, the CDR3 is TGTGCCAGCAGCCAAGCGGCGGGGGCCGCCTACAATGAGCAGTTCTTC. This chain joins TRBV3-1 (or the pseudogene TRBV3-2) and TRBJ2-1; possible D gene TRBD2, 7 bases. Per the germline V gene, CDR1 is LGHDT and CDR2 is YNNKEL (reference sequence). Trimming pared 1 base from V and 2 bases from J, leaving 12 bases between. The CDR3 sequence is 16 residues long.

The V and J genes are TRBV3-1 (or the pseudogene TRBV3-2) and TRBJ2-7, with D unresolved. The V gene lost 1 base and the J gene lost 1 base, with 11 bases spanning the gap. This CDR3 is 15 amino acids long. CDR1 and CDR2 from the germline V gene are LGHDT and YNNKEL (reference sequence). This CDR3 reads CASSQVGSSSYEQYF. In nucleotides, the CDR3 is TGTGCCAGCAGCCAAGTCGGTAGTTCTTCCTACGAGCAGTACTTC.

This clone was detected only a few times. This rearrangement joins TRBV3-1 (or the pseudogene TRBV3-2) to TRBJ1-6; 10 nucleotides line up with TRBD1. The CDR3 totals 16 residues. V trimming: 4 bases; J trimming: 8 bases; junction bases outside the gene matches: 8. Germline CDR1 and CDR2: LGHDT and YNNKEL (reference sequence). This CDR3 is CASSPGQGFGDSPLHF. The DNA for the CDR3 is TGTGCCAGCAGCCCGGGACAGGGGTTCGGGGATTCACCCCTCCACTTT.

This sequence joins TRBV28 and TRBJ1-4, with TRBD1 matching over 8 bases. V gave up 8 bases and J gave up 7 bases; unmatched junction bases: 6. This CDR3 spans 13 amino acids. Germline loops: CDR1 MDHEN, CDR2 SYDVKM. CDR3 region: CASSGTGGEKLFF. CDR3 nucleotide sequence: TGTGCCAGCTCTGGGACAGGTGGTGAAAAACTGTTTTTT.

The gene calls are TRBV19 and TRBJ1-1; TRBD1 agrees at 9 bases. The V segment lost 8 bases and the J segment 6 bases; nucleotides outside the gene matches: 7. Per the germline V gene, CDR1 is LNHDA and CDR2 is SQIVND (reference sequence). The CDR3 loop spans 13 amino acids. The CDR3 protein is CASEDRGRAEAFF. The CDR3, as DNA: TGTGCCAGTGAAGACAGGGGGAGAGCTGAAGCTTTCTTT.

Only one count was recorded for this clone. This sequence joins TRBV5-1 and TRBJ2-5; 9 bases line up with TRBD2. Germline loops: CDR1 SGHRS, CDR2 YFSETQ. Losses at the gene ends were 6 bases for V and 5 bases for J; bases not matched to a gene: 8. CDR3 size: 14 residues. The CDR3 nucleotides are TGCGCCAGCAAATCGGACAGCGGGGGGGAGACCCAGTACTTC. Its translation is CASKSDSGGETQYF.

The sample holds one count of this clone. The rearrangement uses TRBV7-2 and TRBJ1-2; D may be TRBD1 (6 bases). The CDR3 contains 14 residues. CDR1 is SGHTA and CDR2 is FQGNSA in the germline V gene. Between the trimmed V and J ends, which lost 5 bases and 7 bases, there was a span of 17 bases. CDR3 residues: CASSRTRGGGGYTF. The CDR3 DNA follows: TGTGCCAGCAGCCGGACTAGGGGGGGTGGTGGCTACACCTTC.

Written as DNA, the CDR3 is TGTGCCAGCAGCTTACCTAGCGGGTTAGCAGATACGCAGTATTTT. Translated: CASSLPSGLADTQYF. The rearrangement links TRBV5-6 to TRBJ2-3; 8 bases fit TRBD2. Germline V lookup: CDR1 SGHDT, CDR2 YYEEEE. This CDR3 is 15 amino acids long. The V gene end was trimmed by 2 bases and the J gene end by 4 bases; junction bases not matched to a gene: 6.

In DNA form, the CDR3 reads TGTGCCAGCAGCCAAGAACCGGGGACAACAAAAGGGACCCAGTACTTC. It is translated as CASSQEPGTTKGTQYF. The rearrangement uses TRBV3-1 (or the pseudogene TRBV3-2) and TRBJ2-5; TRBD1 might be the D (6 bases). V was clipped by 0 bases and J by 7 bases, with 18 bases between them. The CDR3 covers 16 residues. Germline V gene sequence: CDR1 LGHDT, CDR2 YNNKEL (reference sequence).

The chain recombines TRBV27 with TRBJ2-5; 11 bases line up with TRBD2. This CDR3 spans 16 amino acids. V dropped 2 bases and J dropped 5; count of bases not matched to a gene: 7. Germline V gene lookup returns CDR1 MNHEY and CDR2 SMNVEV (reference sequence). The CDR3 nucleotides are TGTGCCAGCAGTTTACGGGCTAGCGGGGGGAGGGAGACCCAGTACTTC. Its protein is CASSLRASGGRETQYF.

This clone was detected a few times. This rearrangement joins TRBV6-5 to TRBJ2-7; 10 bases are a match to TRBD2. CDR1 MNHEY and CDR2 SVGAGI come from the germline V gene. This CDR3 contains 16 residues. J was trimmed by 0 bases and V by 4 bases; bases with no gene match: 6. This CDR3 reads CASSSPASGGSYEQYF. CDR3 bases: TGTGCCAGCAGTTCTCCCGCTAGCGGGGGCTCCTACGAGCAGTACTTC.

The CDR3 reads CASSSRVGQPGSNEQFF. The CDR3 region has the DNA TGTGCCAGCAGTTCTAGGGTCGGACAGCCAGGTAGCAATGAGCAGTTCTTC. The rearrangement joins TRBV11-2 to TRBJ2-1; D is possibly TRBD1 (6 bases). The germline CDR1 and CDR2 sequences are SGHAT and FQNNGV. V dropped 6 bases and J dropped 6 bases, with 24 bases sitting between them. The length of the CDR3 is 17 residues.

The CDR3, as DNA: TGTGCCAGCAGCCGCCTCGGGGGTAACACTGAAGCTTTCTTT. Its translation: CASSRLGGNTEAFF. The rearrangement joins TRBV14 to TRBJ1-1, with a weak D call TRBD1 (5 bases). Germline loops: CDR1 SGHDN, CDR2 FVKESK. V gave up 4 bases and J gave up 2 bases, with 11 bases separating them. There are 14 residues in the CDR3.

CDR3 nucleotide sequence: TGTGCCAGCAGCTCACCGGGACAGGGGGTCTATGGCTACACCTTC. This sequence encodes CASSSPGQGVYGYTF. V and J are TRBV7-9 and TRBJ1-2; the match to TRBD1 covers 11 bases. The CDR3 has 15 residues. Trimming at V came to 4 bases and at J to 4 bases, leaving 5 bases not matched to a gene. Germline CDR1 is SEHNR and CDR2 is FQNEAQ (reference sequence).

The chain employs TRBV5-1 and TRBJ1-2; TRBD1 aligns across 8 bases. This CDR3 region has 12 residues. The J segment lost 8 bases and the V segment lost 4 bases, leaving 4 bases of the junction unmatched. The germline V gene has CDR1 SGHRS and CDR2 YFSETQ. The CDR3 protein is CASSMTGEGYTF. The DNA for the CDR3 is TGCGCCAGCAGCATGACAGGGGAAGGCTACACCTTC. Using reference TRBV5-1 and TRBJ1-2 for the parts outside the CDR3, the full variable domain is KAGVTQTPRYLIKTRGQQVTLSCSPISGHRSVSWYQQTPGQGLQFLFEYFSETQRNKGNFPGRFSGRQFSNSRSEMNVSTLELGDSALYLCASSMTGEGYTFGSGTRLTVV.

This clone has a handful of counts. The V call is TRBV11-2, the J call TRBJ2-1, with a weak D call TRBD1 (7 bases). Trimming removed 1 base from V and 4 bases from J, with 11 bases in between. The CDR3 totals 15 residues. In germline, CDR1 is SGHAT, CDR2 FQNNGV. The CDR3 nucleotides are TGTGCCAGCAGCTTAGCGGGGGACAGATACAATGAGCAGTTCTTC. This encodes CASSLAGDRYNEQFF.